The T cell receptor (beta chain) described here comes from a study of T cells in Graves' hyperthyroidism and ophthalmopathy. General study points: In the analysis, a 13 V-J model separated ophthalmopathy from stable hyperthyroidism. Ophthalmopathy was predicted by the model a median of about six months ahead of onset.

There are 16 residues in the CDR3. About this clonotype: Its antigen remains unidentified. A junction boundary mismatches the germline segment, possibly from a read error.

Amplification of TCR beta CDR3 regions was performed using RNA transcripts as template. TCR CDR3 regions were first amplified by RT-PCR with HTBI primers. Each CDR3 protein is one row after TCRdb ran MiXCR on the multiplex PCR reads. The data hold hundreds of thousands of distinct CDR3 sequences, with nearly 45% observed a single time. Sequenced input: peripheral blood or thyroid tissue (not recorded which). J is TRBJ2-7 and V is TRBV7-1; TRBD1 agrees at 10 bases. TRBV7-1 is an ORF; its function is uncertain. This sequence was found in an adult man with Graves' disease, either hyperthyroidism or ophthalmopathy (not recorded which). In DNA, the CDR3 is TGTGCCAGCAGCTCGCCGACAGGGGGCGTCTCCGGGGAGCTGTACTTC. Encoded protein: CASSSPTGGVSGELYF.